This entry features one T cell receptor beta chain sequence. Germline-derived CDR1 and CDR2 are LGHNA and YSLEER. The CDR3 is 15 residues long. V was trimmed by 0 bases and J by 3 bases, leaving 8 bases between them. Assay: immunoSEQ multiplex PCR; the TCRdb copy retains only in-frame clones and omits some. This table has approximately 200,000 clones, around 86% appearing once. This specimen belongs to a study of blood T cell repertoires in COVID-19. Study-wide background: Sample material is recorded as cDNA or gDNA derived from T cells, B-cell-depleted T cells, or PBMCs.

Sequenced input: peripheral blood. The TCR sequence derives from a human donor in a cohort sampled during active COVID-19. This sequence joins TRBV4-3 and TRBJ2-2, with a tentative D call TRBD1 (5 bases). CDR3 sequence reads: CASSQEAGYTGELFF. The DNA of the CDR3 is TGCGCCAGCAGCCAAGAGGCAGGGTACACCGGGGAGCTGTTTTTT.